This record concerns one T cell receptor (beta chain) sequence. This clone has only one observation. It has no known antigen specificity. No qualities accompany the bases; no much larger clone lies one base away. The library was obtained by the immunoSEQ multiplex PCR assay. For most patients, genomic DNA was isolated using the Qiagen DNeasy Blood and Tissue Kit and was shipped frozen to Adaptive Biotechnologies for TCR sequencing. Adaptive Biotechnologies carried out high-throughput TCR-beta CDR3 sequencing of genomic DNA for most patients. The authors processed their data as follows. Adaptive's ImmunoSEQ software supplied the TCR sequencing data for 18 patients, while MiXCR and VDJtools were used to process a few other patients. To correct CD4 versus CD8 sorting errors, sequences present in both subsets at a frequency ratio below 5:1 were removed. CDR3 nucleotide sequences shared between donor and recipient were removed because the origin of such sequences could not be assigned. To be classed as alloreactive, a clone needed at least 2-fold expansion over unstimulated cells and a minimum CFSE-low frequency of 0.002% (template counts) or 0.001% (read counts). Clones were considered mappable if detected in sequenced pre-transplant spleen, lymph node, or MLR CFSE-low populations of the donor or recipient. The cumulative frequency of alloreactive clones was calculated as a percentage of all sequences, weighted by copy number. Drawn from immuneACCESS, this table holds only the in-frame rearrangements with V and J called that TCRdb kept. Clones are partly lost; checked studies trace under half to an unresolved V gene and leave the rest unexplained. Clone size and V and J calls were adopted from that table, with D and trimming inferred from the DNA. The sample contains fewer than 150,000 clones, just over 90% of them found a single time. The ten most abundant clones make up roughly 0.17% of the sample.

Relative to germline, V is missing 2 bases and J is missing 7 bases, with 9 bases of the junction outside any gene match. In the germline V gene, CDR1 corresponds to SGHDT and CDR2 to YYEEEE. The CDR3 goes from the cysteine to the phenylalanine over 15 residues. Here the CDR3 DNA is all that survives: 45 bases in frame from base 1. The sample's time point, from its label and the paper: cells obtained before transplantation from donor or recipient. CD3+CD4+ and CD3+CD8+ populations were FACS-sorted from unstimulated pre-transplant donor and recipient cells taken from spleen or lymph nodes. The sample comes from a study of graft-versus-host responses after intestinal transplantation (dated by TCRdb to about 2021). Broadly, across the study: The transplants that recipients got were multivisceral, liver-intestinal, or isolated intestinal. All recipients received anti-thymocyte globulin induction followed by maintenance tacrolimus and steroids for around three years. After intestinal transplantation, graft-versus-host and host-versus-graft alloreactive T cell clones were followed in the graft, circulation and bone marrow using bulk TCR-beta CDR3 sequencing. Alloreactive clones were identified by sequencing pre-transplant mixed lymphocyte reaction products and comparing these products with unstimulated pre-transplant donor and recipient T cells. Of the approximately 24 intestinal transplant recipients enrolled in the cohort, one of whom was a retransplant, a few patients without pretransplant specimens were excluded. Donor T cell macrochimerism was defined as a peak of at least 4% donor T cells among recipient peripheral blood mononuclear cells. Samples from a few later patients were sequenced in-house on an Illumina MiSeq with MiXCR processing rather than by the commercial service. Study-wide findings and limitations: In the allografts of patients with donor T cell macrochimerism, GvH to HvG T cell clonal ratios were high. GvH clones were found in recipient bone marrow, and some of the GvH clones appeared earlier in ileal mucosa or blood, which is consistent with an intestinal mucosal origin. Conclusions were limited by the relatively low number and heterogeneity of intestinal transplant patients. Early after transplant, declines in HvG clones were associated with peak levels of circulating GvH clones.

The receptor chain draws on TRBV5-6 and TRBJ1-5, with 7 central nucleotides matching TRBD1. The receptor was isolated from a human donor who received an intestinal transplant. The sequenced sample was unstimulated CD4+ T cells sorted from spleen or lymph node cells, obtained before intestinal transplant. For the CDR3, the sequence is CASSLRQGVGQPQHF. The bases read TGTGCCAGCAGCTTACGCCAGGGGGTGGGGCAGCCCCAGCATTTT.